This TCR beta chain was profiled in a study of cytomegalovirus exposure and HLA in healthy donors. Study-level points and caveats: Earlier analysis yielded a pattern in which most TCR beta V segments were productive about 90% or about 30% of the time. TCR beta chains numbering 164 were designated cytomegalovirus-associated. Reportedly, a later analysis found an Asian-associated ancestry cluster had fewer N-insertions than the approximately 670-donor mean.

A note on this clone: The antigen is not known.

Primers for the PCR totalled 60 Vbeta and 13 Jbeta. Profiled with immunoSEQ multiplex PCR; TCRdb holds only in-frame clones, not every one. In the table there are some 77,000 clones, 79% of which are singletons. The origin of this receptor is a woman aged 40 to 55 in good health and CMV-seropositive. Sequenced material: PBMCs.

CDR3 nucleotide sequence: TGCAGCGTTGAAGGTGAGGGAGTAGGCTACACCTTC. Residues: CSVEGEGVGYTF. The rearrangement uses TRBV29-1 and TRBJ1-2; D call uncertain. CDR3 length: 12 amino acids. CDR1 SQVTM and CDR2 ANQGSEA come from the germline V gene. With 1 base removed from V and 8 bases from J, the gap between germline ends came to 11 bases.